The 5 T cell receptor beta chains below all came from one sample that was sequenced in a study of blood T cell repertoires in COVID-19. The table came from immunoSEQ multiplex PCR; TCRdb's copy has only in-frame clones and leaves some out. The sample yields 35,000 to 45,000 clones, roughly 89% seen once. The sequenced sample consisted of peripheral blood. The source is a man between 50 and 59 years old with active COVID-19.

The V and J genes are TRBV6-5 and TRBJ1-2, with 8 bases identical to TRBD1. The germline V gene encodes CDR1 MNHEY and CDR2 SVGAGI. The J segment lost 6 bases and the V segment lost 7 bases, leaving 4 bases of the junction unmatched. The CDR3 is 12 residues long. The CDR3 DNA sequence: TGTGCCAGCATAGGACAGGGCCATGGCTACACCTTC. The encoded protein is CASIGQGHGYTF.

The J gene is TRBJ2-5, the V gene TRBV18; D is unresolved. CDR3 length: 14 amino acids. The ends were cut back, 2 bases at V and 1 base at J, with 8 bases in the middle. Germline CDR1 KGHSH, CDR2 LQKENI. The CDR3 loop reads CASSPIEFQETQYF. The DNA of the CDR3 is TGTGCCAGCTCACCAATCGAGTTCCAAGAGACCCAGTACTTC.

The chain links TRBV2 to TRBJ2-2; TRBD1 is a possible D gene (6 bases). There are 15 residues in the CDR3. The germline V and J ends were trimmed by 5 bases and 1 base, with 11 bases remaining between them. Per the germline V gene, CDR1 is SNHLY and CDR2 is FYNNEI. The CDR3 sequence is CASSQDRMNTGELFF. Written as DNA, the CDR3 is TGTGCCAGCAGTCAAGACAGGATGAACACCGGGGAGCTGTTTTTT.

The chain joins TRBV7-2 to TRBJ1-6; D ambiguous. V shed 1 base and J shed 4 bases, with 11 bases lying between them. From germline, CDR1 is SGHTA and CDR2 FQGNSA. This CDR3 is built from 16 residues. CDR3 bases: TGTGCCAGCAGCTTAGTCCCAGGAGGGTATAATTCACCCCTCCACTTT. Encoded protein: CASSLVPGGYNSPLHF.

J is TRBJ2-1 and V is TRBV7-2; D may be TRBD2 (6 bases). CDR3 length equals 13 residues. Germline V gene lookup returns CDR1 SGHTA and CDR2 FQGNSA. Trimming took 6 bases from V and 9 from J, leaving 15 bases between them. The CDR3 spells CASRPRLGREQFF. The CDR3, as DNA: TGTGCCAGCAGACCCCGACTAGGTCGTGAGCAGTTCTTC.